The 10 T cell receptor beta chains listed next were all sequenced from one sample in a study of blood T cell repertoires in COVID-19. Generated by immunoSEQ multiplex PCR, the TCRdb table keeps only in-frame clones and is missing some. The sample includes under 300,000 clones, about nine tenths of them seen just once. Sequencing was carried out using peripheral blood. The receptors derive from a man aged 30 to 39 who had recovered from COVID-19.

The V call is TRBV14, the J call TRBJ2-6, with D perhaps matching TRBD1 (6 bases). This CDR3 has 15 amino acids. V shed 4 bases and J shed 0 bases, with 7 bases lying between them. The germline V gene encodes CDR1 SGHDN and CDR2 FVKESK. CDR3: CASSPDSSGANVLTF. CDR3 coding DNA: TGTGCCAGCAGCCCGGACAGCTCTGGGGCCAACGTCCTGACTTTC.

The chain has TRBV10-3 and TRBJ2-3; 12 nucleotides align to TRBD2. Trimming cost V 6 bases and J 5 bases; bases outside gene matches: 12. Looked up from germline, CDR1 is ENHRY and CDR2 is SYGVKD. The CDR3 consists of 17 residues. CDR3 sequence (DNA): TGTGCCATCAGAGGGGGCCTAGCGGGAGGGCGGGGAGATACGCAGTATTTT. Its translation: CAIRGGLAGGRGDTQYF.

This clone was recorded only once. The CDR3 coding sequence is TGTGCCAGCAGCTTCGGGACAGGGTACCGAAATCAGCCCCAGCATTTT. Its protein is CASSFGTGYRNQPQHF. The chain has TRBV5-6 and TRBJ1-5; 9 bases map to TRBD1. Trimming took 2 bases from V and 4 from J; bases not matched to a gene: 7. Germline CDR1 is SGHDT and CDR2 is YYEEEE. The CDR3 has 16 residues.

J is TRBJ2-7 and V is TRBV30; a possible D gene is TRBD2 (6 bases). Germline V CDR1 and CDR2: GTSNPN, SVGIG (reference sequence). The CDR3 spans 12 residues. CDR3 loop: CAWGGGTYEQYF. In DNA form, the CDR3 reads TGTGCTTGGGGAGGCGGAACCTACGAGCAGTACTTC.

The V and J genes are TRBV6-4 and TRBJ1-2, with TRBD1 matching 11 bases. CDR1 is MRHNA and CDR2 is SNTAGT in the germline V gene. The trim removed 0 bases at V and 8 bases at J, leaving 8 bases unmatched. The CDR3 extends over 16 amino acids. This CDR3 is CASSDSIGQGAEGYTF. In DNA, the CDR3 is TGTGCCAGCAGTGACTCGATTGGACAGGGGGCCGAAGGCTACACCTTC.

This sequence joins TRBV7-9 and TRBJ1-2, with TRBD1 matching 7 bases. With 6 bases clipped from V and 3 bases from J, the junction kept 10 bases outside the gene matches. From germline, CDR1 is SEHNR and CDR2 FQNEAQ (reference sequence). The CDR3 length is 15 residues. The CDR3 sequence is CASRSGTEAYYGYTF. The CDR3 region has the DNA TGTGCCAGCAGATCCGGGACAGAGGCTTACTATGGCTACACCTTC. The entire variable domain, with the rest obtained from reference TRBV7-9 and TRBJ1-2, is as follows: DTGVSQNPRHKITKRGQNVTFRCDPISEHNRLYWYRQTLGQGPEFLTYFQNEAQLEKSRLLSDRFSAERPKGSFSTLEIQRTEQGDSAMYLCASRSGTEAYYGYTFGSGTRLTVV.

The chain uses TRBV6-6 and TRBJ2-7, with 8 bases matching TRBD2. The CDR3 loop spans 15 amino acids. Germline loops: CDR1 MNHNY, CDR2 SVGAGI (reference sequence). Unmatched junction bases numbered 10, after V lost 7 bases and J lost 2 bases. CDR3 sequence reads: CASTPGGEGAYEQYF. The CDR3 region has the DNA TGTGCCAGCACCCCGGGGGGGGAAGGGGCCTACGAGCAGTACTTC.

This clone was recorded once. The V call is TRBV6-2 or TRBV6-3, the J call TRBJ1-2; no clear D. The CDR3 is 14 residues long. Trimming cost V 4 bases and J 7 bases, with 16 bases left between them. CDR1 is MNHEY and CDR2 is SVGEGT in the germline V gene. CDR3 bases: TGTGCCAGCAGTTTTCTGTTGGGTTCGGGTGGCTACACCTTC. This gives the protein CASSFLLGSGGYTF.

This sequence joins TRBV12-3 or TRBV12-4 and TRBJ1-1; tentatively, D is TRBD1 (5 bases). The CDR3 runs to 12 residues. V lost 8 bases and J lost 6, with 13 bases in between. In DNA form, the CDR3 reads TGTGCCAGCGGGCAGACAGCCTCTGAAGCTTTCTTT. The encoded protein is CASGQTASEAFF.

The chain employs TRBV6-5 and TRBJ1-5; D gene ambiguous. V was shortened by 3 bases and J by 6 bases, with 15 bases between the two germline ends. The CDR3 has 15 amino acids. Germline CDR1 MNHEY, CDR2 SVGAGI. The CDR3 DNA is TGTGCCAGCAGTTATCGCGGGATCCCCGGTCAGCCCCAGCATTTT. Amino acid sequence: CASSYRGIPGQPQHF.